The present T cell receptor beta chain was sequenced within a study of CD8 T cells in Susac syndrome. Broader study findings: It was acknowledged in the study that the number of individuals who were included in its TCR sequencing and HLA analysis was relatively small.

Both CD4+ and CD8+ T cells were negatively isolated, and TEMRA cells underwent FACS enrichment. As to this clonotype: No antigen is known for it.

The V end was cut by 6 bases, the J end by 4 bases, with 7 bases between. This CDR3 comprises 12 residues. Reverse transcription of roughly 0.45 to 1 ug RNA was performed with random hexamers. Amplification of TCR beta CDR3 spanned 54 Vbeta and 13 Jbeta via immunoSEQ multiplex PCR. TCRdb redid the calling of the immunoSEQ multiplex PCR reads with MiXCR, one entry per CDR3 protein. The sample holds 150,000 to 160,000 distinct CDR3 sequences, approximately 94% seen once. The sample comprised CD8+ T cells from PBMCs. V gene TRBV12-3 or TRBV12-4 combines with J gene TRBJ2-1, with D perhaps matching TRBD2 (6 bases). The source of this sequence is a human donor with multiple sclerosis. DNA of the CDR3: TGTGCCAGCAGGACTAGTTACAATGAGCAGTTCTTC. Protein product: CASRTSYNEQFF.